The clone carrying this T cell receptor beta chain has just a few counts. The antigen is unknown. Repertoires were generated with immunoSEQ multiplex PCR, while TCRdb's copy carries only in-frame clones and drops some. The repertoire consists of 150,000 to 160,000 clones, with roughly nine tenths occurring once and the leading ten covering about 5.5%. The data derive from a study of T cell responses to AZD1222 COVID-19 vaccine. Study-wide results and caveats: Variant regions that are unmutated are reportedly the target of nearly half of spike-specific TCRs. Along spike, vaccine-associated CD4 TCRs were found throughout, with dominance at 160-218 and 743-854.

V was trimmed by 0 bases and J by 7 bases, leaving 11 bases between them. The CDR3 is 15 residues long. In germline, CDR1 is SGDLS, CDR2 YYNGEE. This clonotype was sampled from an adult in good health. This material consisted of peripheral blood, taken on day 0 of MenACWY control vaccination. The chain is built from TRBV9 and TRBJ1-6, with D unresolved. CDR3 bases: TGTGCCAGCAGCGTAGATGGACGGATGAATTCACCCCTCCACTTT. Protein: CASSVDGRMNSPLHF.